The rows below give T cell receptor beta chains drawn from one sample of a study of T cells after yellow fever vaccination. TCRdb re-called the 5' RACE reads with MiXCR, one entry per CDR3 protein. Altogether 250,000 to 400,000 distinct CDR3 sequences are present, approximately 4% being singletons, with the ten largest covering under 30%. Material: PBMCs, obtained 5 days after the yellow fever booster vaccination. The receptors were gathered from a man between 18 and 29 years old who received the YFV17D yellow fever vaccine. CDR3s leave out the opening cysteine and the closing phenylalanine or tryptophan.

V,J,CDR3
TRBV4-3,TRBJ1-5,ASSHSLGDTDRNQPQH
TRBV6-6,TRBJ1-1,ASSTILPRYPGQGAEAF
TRBV18,TRBJ2-3,ASSYTSGADTQY
TRBV7-2,TRBJ2-7,ASSFGGGYEQY
TRBV7-9,TRBJ2-1,ASSLGDVGGSSYNEQF
TRBV7-2,TRBJ1-2,ASSLGIGAGAANYYGYT
TRBV19,TRBJ1-5,ASSITGGRQPQH
TRBV29-1,TRBJ2-1,SVGAGVNPNEQF
TRBV12-3/TRBV12-4,TRBJ1-5,ASSFRVIAGYQPQH
TRBV4-1,TRBJ2-5,ASSHQGRGPNRETQY
TRBV4-1,TRBJ2-5,ASSPVIQETQY
TRBV30,TRBJ1-5,AWSAGLFRNQPQH
TRBV5-6,TRBJ2-3,ASSFFGSTDTQY
TRBV4-3,TRBJ1-1,ASSQEAAAPGAF
TRBV12-3/TRBV12-4,TRBJ1-1,ASTEGGTEAF